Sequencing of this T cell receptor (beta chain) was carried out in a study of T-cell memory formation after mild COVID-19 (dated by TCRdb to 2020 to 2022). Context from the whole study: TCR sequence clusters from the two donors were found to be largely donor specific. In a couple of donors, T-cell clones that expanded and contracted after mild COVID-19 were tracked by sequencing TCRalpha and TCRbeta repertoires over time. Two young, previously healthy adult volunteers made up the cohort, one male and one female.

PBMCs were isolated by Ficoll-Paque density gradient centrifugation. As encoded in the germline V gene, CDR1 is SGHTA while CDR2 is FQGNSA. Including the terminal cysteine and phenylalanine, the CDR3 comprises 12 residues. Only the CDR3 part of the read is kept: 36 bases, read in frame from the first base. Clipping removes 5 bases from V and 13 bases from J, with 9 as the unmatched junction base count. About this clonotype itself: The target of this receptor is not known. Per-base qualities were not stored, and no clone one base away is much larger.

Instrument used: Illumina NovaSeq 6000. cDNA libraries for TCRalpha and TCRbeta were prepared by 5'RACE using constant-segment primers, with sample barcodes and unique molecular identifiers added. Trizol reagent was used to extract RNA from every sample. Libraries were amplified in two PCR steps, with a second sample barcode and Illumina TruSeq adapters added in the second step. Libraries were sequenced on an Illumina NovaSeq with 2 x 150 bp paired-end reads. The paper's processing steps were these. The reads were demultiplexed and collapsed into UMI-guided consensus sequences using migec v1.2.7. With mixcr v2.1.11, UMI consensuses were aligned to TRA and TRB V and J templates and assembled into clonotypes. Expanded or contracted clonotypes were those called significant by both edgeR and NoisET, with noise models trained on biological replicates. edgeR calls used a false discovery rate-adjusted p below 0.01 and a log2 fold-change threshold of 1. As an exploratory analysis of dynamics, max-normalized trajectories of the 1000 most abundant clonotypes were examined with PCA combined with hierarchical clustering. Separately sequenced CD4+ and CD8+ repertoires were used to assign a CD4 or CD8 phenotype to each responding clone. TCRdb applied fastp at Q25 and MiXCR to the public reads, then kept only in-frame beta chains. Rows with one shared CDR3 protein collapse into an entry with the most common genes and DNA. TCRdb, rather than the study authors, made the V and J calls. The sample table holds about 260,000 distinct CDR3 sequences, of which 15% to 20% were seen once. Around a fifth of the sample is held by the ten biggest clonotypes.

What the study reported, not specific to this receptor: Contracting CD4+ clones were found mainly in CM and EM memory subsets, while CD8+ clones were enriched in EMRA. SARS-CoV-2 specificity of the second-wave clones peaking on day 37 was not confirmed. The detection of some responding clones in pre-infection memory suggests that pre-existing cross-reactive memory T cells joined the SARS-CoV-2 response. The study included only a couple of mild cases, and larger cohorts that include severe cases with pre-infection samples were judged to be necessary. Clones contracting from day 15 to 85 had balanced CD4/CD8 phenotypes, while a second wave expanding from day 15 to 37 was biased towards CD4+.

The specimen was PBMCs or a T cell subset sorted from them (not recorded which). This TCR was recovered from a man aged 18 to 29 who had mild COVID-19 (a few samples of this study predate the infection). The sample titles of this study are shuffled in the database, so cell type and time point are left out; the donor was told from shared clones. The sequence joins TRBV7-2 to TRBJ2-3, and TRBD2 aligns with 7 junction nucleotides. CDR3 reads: CASSPFAGVKYF. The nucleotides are TGTGCCAGCAGCCCGTTTGCGGGGGTGAAGTATTTT.